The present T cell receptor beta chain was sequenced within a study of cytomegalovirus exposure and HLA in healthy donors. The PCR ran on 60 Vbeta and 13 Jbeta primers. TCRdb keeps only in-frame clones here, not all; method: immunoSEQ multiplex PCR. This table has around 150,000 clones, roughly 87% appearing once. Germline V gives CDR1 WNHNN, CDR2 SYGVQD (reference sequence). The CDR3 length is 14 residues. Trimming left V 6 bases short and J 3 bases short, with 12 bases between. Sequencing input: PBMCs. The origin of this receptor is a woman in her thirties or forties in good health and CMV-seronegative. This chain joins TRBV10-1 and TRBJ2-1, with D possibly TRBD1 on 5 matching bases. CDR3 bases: TGCGCCAGCAGCTACTCCCAGGGCTACAATGAGCAGTTCTTC. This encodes CASSYSQGYNEQFF.